This is a list of T cell receptor beta chains from one sample in a study of T cells in Graves' hyperthyroidism and ophthalmopathy. TCRdb re-analysed the multiplex PCR reads in MiXCR, keeping a single row per CDR3 protein. This table has a few hundred thousand distinct CDR3 sequences, approximately 12% appearing once. Source material: blood. The source of these receptors is a man aged 25 to 45 with Graves' hyperthyroidism that later progressed to Graves' ophthalmopathy. The CDR3 runs from the conserved cysteine through the conserved F or W. Each record gives: clone size, J gene, CDR3 length, V gene, D gene, CDR3 protein, CDR3 DNA. D genes are given only for firm matches. Some rows mark clone size as missing; the rest say once, few, many or name a class of expanded clone.

size: .; J: TRBJ2-3; length: 14; V: TRBV5-1; D: .; CDR3: CASSLPISGDTQYF; DNA: TGCGCCAGCAGCTTGCCCATTAGTGGCGATACGCAGTATTTT
size: many; J: TRBJ2-7; length: 15; V: TRBV20-1; D: TRBD1; CDR3: CSATSGTGGSYEQYF; DNA: TGCAGTGCTACCTCCGGGACAGGGGGCTCCTACGAGCAGTACTTC
size: few; J: TRBJ2-7; length: 15; V: TRBV10-3; D: TRBD1; CDR3: CAISPRDRPSYEQYF; DNA: TGTGCCATCAGTCCCCGGGACAGGCCATCCTACGAGCAGTACTTC
size: .; J: TRBJ1-4; length: 13; V: TRBV15; D: .; CDR3: CATSSEWDEKLFF; DNA: TGTGCCACCAGCAGTGAGTGGGATGAAAAACTGTTTTTT
size: few; J: TRBJ2-3; length: 15; V: TRBV5-1; D: TRBD1; CDR3: CASSPGQGSADTQYF; DNA: TGCGCCAGCAGCCCGGGACAGGGGAGCGCAGATACGCAGTATTTT
size: many; J: TRBJ2-1; length: 14; V: TRBV7-6; D: TRBD2; CDR3: CASSRLAGVGEQFF; DNA: TGTGCCAGCAGCCGGCTAGCGGGGGTTGGTGAGCAGTTCTTC
size: many; J: TRBJ1-5; length: 14; V: TRBV27; D: .; CDR3: CASSGGRSNQPQHF; DNA: TGTGCCAGCAGTGGGGGACGGAGCAATCAGCCCCAGCATTTT
size: many; J: TRBJ1-2; length: 11; V: TRBV5-1; D: TRBD1; CDR3: CASSLGQGYTF; DNA: TGCGCCAGCAGTTTGGGACAGGGCTACACCTTC
size: many; J: TRBJ1-5; length: 15; V: TRBV10-3; D: .; CDR3: CAISEEGDSNQPQHF; DNA: TGTGCCATCAGTGAGGAGGGGGATAGCAATCAGCCCCAGCATTTT
size: many; J: TRBJ1-2; length: 13; V: TRBV2; D: .; CDR3: CASSGQTLYGYTF; DNA: TGTGCCAGCAGTGGACAAACCCTCTATGGCTACACCTTC
size: few; J: TRBJ2-7; length: 12; V: TRBV12-3/TRBV12-4; D: .; CDR3: CASSPSWGEQYF; DNA: TGTGCCAGCAGTCCTTCGTGGGGCGAGCAGTACTTC
size: many; J: TRBJ1-2; length: 16; V: TRBV7-9; D: TRBD1; CDR3: CASSHPTGTGFNGYTF; DNA: TGTGCCAGCAGCCATCCCACCGGGACAGGCTTTAATGGCTACACCTTC
size: many; J: TRBJ2-1; length: 16; V: TRBV11-2; D: TRBD2; CDR3: CASSLGGGGAYNEQFF; DNA: TGTGCCAGCAGCTTAGGTGGCGGGGGGGCCTACAATGAGCAGTTCTTC
size: many; J: TRBJ2-6; length: 18; V: TRBV2; D: TRBD2; CDR3: CASSEVAGTSSGANVLTF; DNA: TGTGCCAGCAGTGAGGTAGCGGGGACTAGCTCTGGGGCCAACGTCCTGACTTTC
size: few; J: TRBJ2-5; length: 16; V: TRBV3-1; D: .; CDR3: CASSQGVGRRQETQYF; DNA: TGTGCCAGCAGCCAAGGAGTGGGCAGACGACAAGAGACCCAGTACTTC
size: many; J: TRBJ1-2; length: 17; V: TRBV11-2; D: TRBD1; CDR3: CASSGGTGGAGSYGYTF; DNA: TGTGCCAGCAGCGGAGGGACAGGGGGCGCCGGGAGCTATGGCTACACCTTC
size: many; J: TRBJ2-1; length: 16; V: TRBV7-9; D: .; CDR3: CASSYSSHRSRDEQFF; DNA: TGTGCCAGCAGCTACAGCTCCCACAGGTCTAGGGATGAGCAGTTCTTC